The clone carrying this T cell receptor (beta chain) was recorded once. Its antigen remains unknown. The donors were members of the approximately 120-subject validation cohort (separate from the approximately 670-subject first cohort). The sample comes from a study of cytomegalovirus exposure and HLA in healthy donors. Study-wide results and limits: The study recorded 164 TCR beta chains that were cytomegalovirus-associated.

The repertoire was sequenced with immunoSEQ multiplex PCR; TCRdb's copy has only in-frame clones and lacks some. The table records more than 110,000 clones, 86% of them present only once. This receptor was taken from a young man in good health and CMV-seronegative. The sample comprised PBMCs.

The CDR3 nucleotides are TGTGCCATCAGTGAGAAGGCAGGTCAAGAGACCCAGTACTTC. Its protein product is CAISEKAGQETQYF. The chain carries TRBV10-3 and TRBJ2-5; D gene uncertain. The CDR3 runs 14 residues. In germline, CDR1 is ENHRY, CDR2 SYGVKD. V was shortened by 2 bases and J by 2 bases, with 9 bases between the two germline ends.